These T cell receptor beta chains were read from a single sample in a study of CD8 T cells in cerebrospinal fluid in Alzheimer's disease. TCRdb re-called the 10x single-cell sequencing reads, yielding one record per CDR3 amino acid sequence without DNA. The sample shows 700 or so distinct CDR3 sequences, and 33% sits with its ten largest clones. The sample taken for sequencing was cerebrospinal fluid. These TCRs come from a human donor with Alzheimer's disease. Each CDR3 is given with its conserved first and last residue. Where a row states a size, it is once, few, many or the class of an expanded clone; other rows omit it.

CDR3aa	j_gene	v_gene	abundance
CASSTLAGVTTGELFF	TRBJ2-2	TRBV6-5	.
CASSPPGTTGAFYGYTF	TRBJ1-2	TRBV11-2	medium-sized
CASSLEGYGGNEKLFF	TRBJ1-4	TRBV12-3/TRBV12-4	.
CASSPGTGYTDTQYF	TRBJ2-3	TRBV3-1	medium-sized
CASIPGTSGSDTQYF	TRBJ2-3	TRBV7-2	large
CASSLVNSPLHF	TRBJ1-6	TRBV7-9	.
CASSGGLGGPDTQYF	TRBJ2-3	TRBV2	.
CASSLTGTGGSSGNTIYF	TRBJ1-3	TRBV7-2	medium-sized
CASSLKRETSYEQYF	TRBJ2-7	TRBV3-1	medium-sized
CASSLGVPSSYEQYF	TRBJ2-7	TRBV11-2	medium-sized
CASRGQPNTGELFF	TRBJ2-2	TRBV28	medium-sized
CASSGAYEQYF	TRBJ2-7	TRBV6-1	.
CSATRRTSGDLEQYF	TRBJ2-7	TRBV20-1	.
CASSPPRPEAFF	TRBJ1-1	TRBV10-2	.
CASSLSGFEAFF	TRBJ1-1	TRBV6-6	.
CASSLGQGGSETQYF	TRBJ2-5	TRBV4-1	.
CASSLAPSGGPGEQYF	TRBJ2-7	TRBV5-1	medium-sized
CASSHLGRGDQPQHF	TRBJ1-5	TRBV4-2	.
CASSLGPSGNTQYF	TRBJ2-3	TRBV7-2	medium-sized
CASSETSGTGGFADNSPLHF	TRBJ1-6	TRBV10-2	.
CASSLGERTEAFF	TRBJ1-1	TRBV5-4	.
CSPQGPANEQFF	TRBJ2-1	TRBV29-1	medium-sized
CASSSRGSGSSDTQYF	TRBJ2-3	TRBV11-3	.
CASSPGWTSGSNEQFF	TRBJ2-1	TRBV18	large
CAWSQTYEQYF	TRBJ2-7	TRBV30	medium-sized
CASSQEGQTHGYTF	TRBJ1-2	TRBV3-1	.
CASSSPGRGNTGELFF	TRBJ2-2	TRBV6-6	medium-sized
CSGERTGDFGYEQYF	TRBJ2-7	TRBV20-1	medium-sized
CASSPALSPLHF	TRBJ1-6	TRBV7-2	medium-sized
CASSLGRGSEQYF	TRBJ2-7	TRBV7-2	medium-sized
CASSFLQVQSGYGYTF	TRBJ1-2	TRBV3-1	medium-sized
CASSLAGGFVETQYF	TRBJ2-5	TRBV5-1	medium-sized